The clone carrying this TCR beta chain was seen more than once but under ten times. Its antigen is unidentified. A multiplex PCR was run with 60 Vbeta primers and 13 Jbeta primers. Repertoires were generated with immunoSEQ multiplex PCR, while TCRdb's copy carries only in-frame clones and drops some. The sample includes 150,000 to 200,000 clones, around 77% seen only once; the top ten take around 1.9%. Germline CDR1 and CDR2: MNHNY and SVGAGI (reference sequence). The CDR3 sequence is 16 residues long. V was clipped by 6 bases and J by 0 bases; unmatched bases: 7. These data are taken from a study of cytomegalovirus exposure and HLA in healthy donors. Study conclusions and caveats: HLA-A and HLA-B allele assignments for most subjects were reportedly predicted accurately using TCR beta sequences. Rare TCR sequences dominated, though some public TCRs recurred in many donors. Prior analysis indicated that the majority of TCR beta V segments exhibited productivity approximately 90% or approximately 30% of the time.

This sequence originates from a woman in her twenties or thirties in good health and CMV-seronegative. The sequencing sample was made of PBMCs. The rearrangement uses TRBV6-6 and TRBJ1-3; TRBD1 matches at 8 bases. In DNA, the CDR3 is TGTGCCAGCAGCCCTGCCGGGACAGGCTCTGGAAACACCATATATTTT. Translation: CASSPAGTGSGNTIYF.